The next 13 T cell receptor beta chains were all read from a single sample in a study of tumour-infiltrating T cells in Burkitt lymphoma. The table came from immunoSEQ multiplex PCR; TCRdb's copy has only in-frame clones and leaves some out. The sample carries several thousand clones, 10% recorded once. Sequenced: tumor tissue. These receptors came from a human donor with diffuse large B-cell lymphoma.

There are a few counts of this clone. CDR3 nucleotides: TGTGCCAGCAGCCCCGACGGCGAAAAACTGTTTTTT. Protein: CASSPDGEKLFF. The gene calls are TRBV5-8 and TRBJ1-4, with unresolved D. The germline V gene has CDR1 SGHTS and CDR2 YDEGEE. V was shortened by 4 bases and J by 8 bases, with 9 bases between the two germline ends. This CDR3 comprises 12 residues.

The chain has TRBV11-2 and TRBJ2-3; D not resolved. Germline V gene data show CDR1 as SGHAT and CDR2 as FQNNGV. With 3 bases removed from V and 2 bases from J, the gap between germline ends came to 6 bases. CDR3 length: 13 residues. CDR3 bases: TGTGCCAGCAGCTTTCGGGCCACAGATACGCAGTATTTT. Protein sequence: CASSFRATDTQYF.

The chain carries TRBV7-9 and TRBJ1-2; no clear D gene. Trimming stripped 2 bases from V and 4 bases from J, with 11 bases between. The CDR3 consists of 14 residues. The germline gives CDR1 SEHNR, CDR2 FQNEAQ (reference sequence). CDR3 DNA: TGTGCCAGCAGCTTAATAGGACGTGGCTATGGCTACACCTTC. Translated, it gives CASSLIGRGYGYTF.

The J gene is TRBJ1-2, the V gene TRBV10-3; 12 bases line up with TRBD1. The length of the CDR3 is 14 residues. Germline CDR1 ENHRY, CDR2 SYGVKD. V gave up 5 bases and J gave up 8 bases; unmatched junction bases: 6. CDR3 sequence: CAISPGQGADGYTF. Written as DNA, the CDR3 is TGTGCCATCAGTCCGGGACAGGGGGCCGACGGCTACACCTTC.

On this clone: This CDR3 is also generated by other DNA sequences in the sample. This rearrangement joins TRBV7-9 to TRBJ2-3; tentatively, D is TRBD2 (6 bases). The ends were cut back, 3 bases at V and 2 bases at J, with 12 bases in the middle. This CDR3 is 15 amino acids long. Looked up from germline, CDR1 is SEHNR and CDR2 is FQNEAQ (reference sequence). CDR3 nucleotides: TGTGCCAGCAGCTTCGGGGGAGACTACACAGATACGCAGTATTTT. Its translation: CASSFGGDYTDTQYF.

V usage is TRBV5-5 and J usage is TRBJ1-3; no reliable D call. CDR1 SGHKS and CDR2 YYEKEE come from the germline V gene (reference sequence). V lost 2 bases to trimming and J lost 0 bases, with 6 bases between them. The CDR3 covers 14 residues. The CDR3 spells CASSFSSSGNTIYF. As DNA, the CDR3 is TGTGCCAGCAGCTTTTCCAGCTCTGGAAACACCATATATTTT.

The chain joins TRBV15 to TRBJ1-4; D is ambiguous. Germline CDR1 LNHNV, CDR2 YYDKDF (reference sequence). There are 14 residues in the CDR3. V lost 2 bases and J 5 bases, leaving 9 bases between the germline ends. CDR3: CATSRQVRNEKLFF. CDR3 sequence (DNA): TGTGCCACCAGCAGACAGGTTAGGAATGAAAAACTGTTTTTT.

The rearrangement links TRBV27 to TRBJ1-1; D gene ambiguous. The CDR3 contains 14 residues. The germline V gene has CDR1 MNHEY and CDR2 SMNVEV (reference sequence). The germline V and J ends were trimmed by 3 bases and 1 base, with 9 bases remaining between them. CDR3: CASSFAGENTEAFF. In nucleotides, the CDR3 is TGTGCCAGCAGTTTTGCCGGAGAGAACACTGAAGCTTTCTTT.

This clone appeared a few times. V gene TRBV19 combines with J gene TRBJ2-3, with 7 bases aligning to TRBD2. Trimming removed 6 bases from V and 4 bases from J; junction bases left unmatched: 4. The CDR3 is made up of 13 amino acids. CDR1 LNHDA and CDR2 SQIVND come from the germline V gene (reference sequence). In DNA, the CDR3 is TGTGCCAGTAGGGGGGGGTCCGCAGATACGCAGTATTTT. Its protein product is CASRGGSADTQYF.

The chain links TRBV6-5 to TRBJ2-1, with TRBD2 matching over 7 bases. The ends lost 6 bases at V and 10 bases at J; junction bases unmatched: 9. The CDR3 length is 13 residues. Germline CDR1 is MNHEY and CDR2 is SVGAGI. CDR3 residues: CASRPLISGEQFF. The CDR3 nucleotides read TGTGCCAGCAGGCCCCTCATTAGCGGGGAGCAGTTCTTC.

This clone was seen more than once but under ten times. The V and J genes are TRBV20-1 and TRBJ2-7; D ambiguous. The CDR3 is 9 amino acids. Germline CDR1 and CDR2: DFQATT and SNEGSKA (reference sequence). Trimming stripped 6 bases from V and 3 bases from J, with 3 bases between. CDR3 protein: CSASYEQYF. The CDR3 DNA reads TGCAGTGCGAGCTACGAGCAGTACTTC.

A few counts support this clone. The V and J genes are TRBV9 and TRBJ2-5, with 7 bases matching TRBD2. CDR1 SGDLS and CDR2 YYNGEE come from the germline V gene. This CDR3 comprises 14 residues. With 4 bases clipped from V and 4 bases from J, the junction kept 7 bases outside the gene matches. CDR3 sequence reads: CASSLSGEGETQYF. The CDR3 nucleotides are TGTGCCAGCAGCTTGAGTGGGGAGGGAGAGACCCAGTACTTC.

This clone was observed a few times. The V gene is TRBV10-2, the J gene TRBJ1-6; D is perhaps TRBD1 (6 bases). From germline, CDR1 is WSHSY and CDR2 SAAADI. The CDR3 extends over 16 amino acids. Trimming stripped 0 bases from V and 7 bases from J, with 13 bases between. CDR3 DNA sequence: TGCGCCAGCAGTGAGTCGTCGGGGGGCGGAAATTCACCCCTCCACTTT. This codes for CASSESSGGGNSPLHF.